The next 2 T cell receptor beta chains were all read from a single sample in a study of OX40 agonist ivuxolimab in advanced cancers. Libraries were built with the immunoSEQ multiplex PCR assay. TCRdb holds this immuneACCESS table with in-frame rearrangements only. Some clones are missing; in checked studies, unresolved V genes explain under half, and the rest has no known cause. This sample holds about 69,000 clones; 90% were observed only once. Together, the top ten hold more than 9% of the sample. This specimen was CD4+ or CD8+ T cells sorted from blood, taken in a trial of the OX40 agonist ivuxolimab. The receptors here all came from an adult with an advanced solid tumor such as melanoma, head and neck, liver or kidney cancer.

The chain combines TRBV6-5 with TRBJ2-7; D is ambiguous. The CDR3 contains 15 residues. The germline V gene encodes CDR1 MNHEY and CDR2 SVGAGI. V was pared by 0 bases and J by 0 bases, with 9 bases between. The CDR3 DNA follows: TGTGCCAGCAGTTACTCGACTCACCTCTCCTACGAGCAGTACTTC. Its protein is CASSYSTHLSYEQYF.

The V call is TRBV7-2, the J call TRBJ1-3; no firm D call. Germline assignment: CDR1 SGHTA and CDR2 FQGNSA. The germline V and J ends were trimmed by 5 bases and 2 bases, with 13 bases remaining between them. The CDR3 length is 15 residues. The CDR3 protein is CASSRGRAAGNTIYF. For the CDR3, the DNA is TGTGCCAGCAGCAGAGGCCGGGCAGCTGGAAACACCATATATTTT.